This T cell receptor beta chain was documented in a study of blood T cell repertoires in COVID-19. Per the original methods: For nucleated cells, counts were estimated from reference gene primer amplification. Profiled with immunoSEQ multiplex PCR; TCRdb holds only in-frame clones, not every one. Clone size and V and J calls were adopted from that table, with D and trimming inferred from the DNA. The sample consists of 150,000 to 200,000 clones, more than 70% of them appearing once. Germline-derived CDR1 and CDR2 are SGHDT and YYEEEE. There are 17 residues in the CDR3. Germline trimming cut 0 bases from V and 1 base from J; bases unmatched to any gene: 1.

Input material: peripheral blood. The receptor's source is a man aged 45-65 years who had recovered from COVID-19. The chain uses TRBV5-6 and TRBJ2-6, with 10 bases aligning to TRBD2. The CDR3 DNA is TGTGCCAGCAGCTTGGAGGGACTAGCGTCTGGGGCCAACGTCCTGACTTTC. Encoded protein: CASSLEGLASGANVLTF.